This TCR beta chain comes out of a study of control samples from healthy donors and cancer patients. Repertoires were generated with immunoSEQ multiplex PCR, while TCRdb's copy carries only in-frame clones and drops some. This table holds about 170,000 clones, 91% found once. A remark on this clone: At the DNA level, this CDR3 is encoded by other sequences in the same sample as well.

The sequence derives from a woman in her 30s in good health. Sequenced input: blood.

The CDR3 DNA sequence: TGTGCCAGCAGCGTAGGAGGGAATTCACCCCTCCACTTT. It codes for CASSVGGNSPLHF. The chain employs TRBV9 and TRBJ1-6; D not resolved. Trimming shortened V by 0 bases and J by 7 bases, and 5 bases separated the two germline ends. This CDR3 has 13 residues. CDR1 SGDLS and CDR2 YYNGEE come from the germline V gene.